A single sample gave rise to the 17 T cell receptor beta chains below, sequenced in a study of blood T cell repertoires in COVID-19. The data were produced by immunoSEQ multiplex PCR, yet TCRdb's version contains in-frame clones alone and is incomplete. The table lists more than 250,000 clones, over 70% of them singletons, with roughly 1.3% in the top ten. The specimen sequenced was peripheral blood. Source of these receptors: a woman between 45 and 65 years old with acute or convalescent COVID-19.

This chain links TRBV6-5 with TRBJ1-2; 9 bases fit TRBD1. Germline CDR1 is MNHEY and CDR2 is SVGAGI. CDR3 size: 14 residues. V dropped 2 bases and J dropped 6; count of bases not matched to a gene: 4. CDR3 sequence: CASSYLRTGDGYTF. CDR3 bases: TGTGCCAGCAGTTACCTCCGGACAGGGGATGGCTACACCTTC.

This clone was counted a single time. The chain couples TRBV12-3 or TRBV12-4 to TRBJ1-2; 8 nucleotides align to TRBD1. The CDR3 has 13 amino acids. V lost 6 bases, J lost 10 bases, and 10 bases stayed unmatched. Written as DNA, the CDR3 is TGTGCCAGCAGCCTCGACAGGGGATCGGTCTACACCTTC. This gives the protein CASSLDRGSVYTF.

V and J are TRBV18 and TRBJ1-5, with 10 bases identical to TRBD1. The V gene's germline CDR1 is KGHSH and CDR2 LQKENI. V shed 3 bases and J 6 bases; nucleotides not matched to a gene: 5. The CDR3 has 15 amino acids. The CDR3 DNA reads as TGTGCCAGCTCACCCGGGACAGGGGTAAGTCAGCCCCAGCATTTT. Its protein is CASSPGTGVSQPQHF. Full variable domain (remainder filled in from reference TRBV18 and TRBJ1-5): NAGVMQNPRHLVRRRGQEARLRCSPMKGHSHVYWYRQLPEEGLKFMVYLQKENIIDESGMPKERFSAEFPKEGPSILRIQQVVRGDSAAYFCASSPGTGVSQPQHFGDGTRLSIL.

The chain recombines TRBV2 with TRBJ1-2, with TRBD1 identical over 9 bases. V lost 11 bases to trimming and J lost 8 bases; unmatched junction nucleotides: 12. CDR1 and CDR2 (germline): SNHLY, FYNNEI. This CDR3 has 13 amino acids. The CDR3 DNA reads TGTGCCGGCCGCCGAACAGGGGGCGAAGGCTACACCTTC. As protein: CAGRRTGGEGYTF.

The chain recombines TRBV11-3 with TRBJ1-2, with D unclear. The CDR3 covers 14 residues. The V end was cut by 2 bases, the J end by 7 bases, with 14 bases between. CDR1 is SGHNT and CDR2 is YENEEA in the germline V gene. The CDR3 here is CASSLSLSLVGYTF. The CDR3 DNA is TGTGCCAGCAGCTTATCTCTATCCCTCGTTGGCTACACCTTC. Variable domain in full (rest from reference TRBV11-3 and TRBJ1-2): EAGVVQSPRYKIIEKKQPVAFWCNPISGHNTLYWYLQNLGQGPELLIRYENEEAVDDSQLPKDRFSAERLKGVDSTLKIQPAELGDSAVYLCASSLSLSLVGYTFGSGTRLTVV.

The chain combines TRBV14 with TRBJ2-5; the D gene is possibly TRBD1 (5 bases). Per the germline V gene, CDR1 is SGHDN and CDR2 is FVKESK. This CDR3 is built from 12 residues. V was pared by 7 bases and J by 2 bases, with 8 bases between. CDR3 sequence: CASKRGQETQYF. CDR3 coding DNA: TGTGCCAGCAAAAGGGGTCAAGAGACCCAGTACTTC.

The rearrangement joins TRBV27 to TRBJ2-7; 10 nucleotides align to TRBD1. CDR3 length: 15 amino acids. Unmatched junction bases numbered 13, after V lost 8 bases and J lost 6 bases. From germline, CDR1 is MNHEY and CDR2 SMNVEV (reference sequence). The CDR3 DNA reads TGTGCCAGCGGGTACTATTTGGGACAGGGGCGCGAGCAGTACTTC. This gives the protein CASGYYLGQGREQYF.

This sequence joins TRBV27 and TRBJ2-3, with D possibly matching TRBD2 (5 bases). The length of the CDR3 is 14 residues. Trimming removed 4 bases at V and 6 bases at J, with 14 bases between. Germline values: CDR1 MNHEY, CDR2 SMNVEV (reference sequence). CDR3 nucleotides: TGTGCCAGCAGTTCGCGGGTAATCCGTGATACGCAGTATTTT. Its translation is CASSSRVIRDTQYF.

The V call is TRBV5-1, the J call TRBJ2-5; 9 bases are shared with TRBD2. The CDR3 is 15 residues long. In germline, CDR1 is SGHRS, CDR2 YFSETQ. Trimming cost V 5 bases and J 0 bases; bases outside gene matches: 5. The CDR3 reads CASRLIAGDQETQYF. The CDR3 region has the DNA TGCGCCAGCAGATTAATAGCGGGGGACCAAGAGACCCAGTACTTC.

The count of this clone is one. J is TRBJ1-2 and V is TRBV12-3 or TRBV12-4, with D perhaps TRBD1 (5 bases). Between the trimmed V and J ends, which lost 6 bases and 0 bases, there was a span of 8 bases. The CDR3 extends over 13 amino acids. CDR3 in DNA: TGTGCCAGCAGCTTGACAGCTAACTATGGCTACACCTTC. Residues: CASSLTANYGYTF.

This clone came up once. V and J are TRBV9 and TRBJ2-7, with TRBD1 matching 8 bases. This CDR3 region has 14 residues. The J segment lost 2 bases and the V segment lost 4 bases, leaving 5 bases of the junction unmatched. Germline-derived CDR1 and CDR2 are SGDLS and YYNGEE. This chain's CDR3 is CASSPTDRAYEQYF. CDR3 DNA sequence: TGTGCCAGCAGCCCGACGGACAGGGCCTACGAGCAGTACTTC. The complete variable domain, with remaining parts taken from reference TRBV9 and TRBJ2-7, reads DSGVTQTPKHLITATGQRVTLRCSPRSGDLSVYWYQQSLDQGLQFLIQYYNGEERAKGNILERFSAQQFPDLHSELNLSSLELGDSALYFCASSPTDRAYEQYFGPGTRLTVT.

In its sample, this clone was seen once. The chain uses TRBV10-3 and TRBJ1-1; 11 positions match TRBD1. Germline V gene sequence: CDR1 ENHRY, CDR2 SYGVKD. J gave up 7 bases and V 10 bases, and 5 bases lay outside the gene matches. This CDR3 region has 12 residues. CDR3: CATGQGAVEAFF. DNA of the CDR3: TGTGCCACCGGACAGGGGGCGGTTGAAGCTTTCTTT.

The chain uses TRBV6-5 and TRBJ2-6; D is unclear. The CDR3 sequence is 15 residues long. The germline V and J ends were trimmed by 4 bases and 0 bases, with 7 bases remaining between them. Germline lookup yields CDR1 MNHEY and CDR2 SVGAGI. The CDR3 loop is CASSSVRSGANVLTF. In DNA form, the CDR3 reads TGTGCCAGCAGTTCGGTCCGCTCTGGGGCCAACGTCCTGACTTTC.

This sequence joins TRBV5-1 and TRBJ2-2; 8 bases fit TRBD1. Per the germline V gene, CDR1 is SGHRS and CDR2 is YFSETQ. The V gene end was trimmed by 7 bases and the J gene end by 3 bases; junction bases not matched to a gene: 8. The CDR3 extends over 15 amino acids. The CDR3 is CASAVQGADTGELFF. The CDR3 DNA sequence: TGCGCCAGCGCCGTCCAGGGGGCGGACACCGGGGAGCTGTTTTTT.

The chain has TRBV12-3 or TRBV12-4 and TRBJ1-4; no firm D call. Between the trimmed V and J ends, which lost 6 bases and 3 bases, there was a span of 8 bases. The CDR3 has 13 residues. Here the CDR3 DNA reads TGTGCCAGCAGGTGGGGAGCTAATGAAAAACTGTTTTTT. It yields the protein CASRWGANEKLFF.

The V and J genes are TRBV4-2 and TRBJ2-7; D not certain. V lost 1 base and J 0 bases, leaving 7 bases between the germline ends. From germline, CDR1 is LGHNA and CDR2 YNFKEQ. The CDR3 totals 14 residues. The DNA of the CDR3 is TGTGCCAGCAGCCAAGCCGAGAGCTCCTACGAGCAGTACTTC. Translating it yields CASSQAESSYEQYF.

The gene calls are TRBV7-2 and TRBJ2-7; D not resolved. The CDR3 covers 11 residues. In germline, CDR1 is SGHTA, CDR2 FQGNSA. Deletions cut 5 bases from V and 4 bases from J, with 6 bases between. In nucleotides, the CDR3 is TGTGCCAGCAGCCAGGCATACGAGCAGTACTTC. Translated: CASSQAYEQYF.